This T cell receptor beta chain stems from a study of shared clonotypes between healthy human individuals. The repertoire was sequenced with immunoSEQ multiplex PCR; TCRdb's copy has only in-frame clones and lacks some. The sample includes about 690,000 clones, around 90% of them seen just once. The sequenced material came from memory CD8+ T cells from PBMCs. The subset denotes: CD45RO+ cells pooled with CCR7-negative TemRA cells. The sequence derives from a man between 18 and 29 years old in good health. Some clones in this sample may be carry-over from other donors' samples.

The CDR3 DNA sequence: TGTGCCAGCAGTTTCTCTATCGGGACAGGGGACAATGAGCAGTTCTTC. Its protein is CASSFSIGTGDNEQFF. The chain joins TRBV28 to TRBJ2-1, with 10 positions matching TRBD1. CDR1 is MDHEN, CDR2 SYDVKM, per germline. V lost 3 bases and J lost 5; bases outside the gene matches: 7. This CDR3 has 16 amino acids.